The 29 T cell receptor beta chains in this list originate from one sample, sequenced in a study of blood T cell repertoires in COVID-19. TCRdb keeps only in-frame clones here, not all; method: immunoSEQ multiplex PCR. The table shows about 23,000 clones, with 85% to 95% occurring only once. Material for sequencing was peripheral blood. Receptors were obtained from a woman aged 50 to 60 with active COVID-19.

The genes are TRBV6-6 and TRBJ1-4, with D unclear. This CDR3 comprises 16 residues. V lost 7 bases and J lost 6, with 21 bases in between. CDR1 is MNHNY, CDR2 SVGAGI, per germline (reference sequence). This CDR3 reads CASTDPSAVRDEKLFF. The CDR3 DNA reads as TGTGCCAGCACTGACCCCTCCGCAGTACGGGATGAAAAACTGTTTTTT.

This chain uses TRBV5-6 with TRBJ2-7, with TRBD1 matching 7 bases. This CDR3 contains 16 residues. V dropped 4 bases and J dropped 2; count of bases not matched to a gene: 12. Germline V gene lookup returns CDR1 SGHDT and CDR2 YYEEEE. The CDR3 region has the DNA TGTGCCAGCAGCCAACTCGTAGGCCAGGGGGCCTACGAGCAGTACTTC. Protein sequence: CASSQLVGQGAYEQYF. Combining the CDR3 with reference TRBV5-6 and TRBJ2-7 gives the whole variable domain DAGVTQSPTHLIKTRGQQVTLRCSPKSGHDTVSWYQQALGQGPQFIFQYYEEEERQRGNFPDRFSGHQFPNYSSELNVNALLLGDSALYLCASSQLVGQGAYEQYFGPGTRLTVT.

This sequence joins TRBV19 and TRBJ1-5; perhaps TRBD1 as D (6 bases). CDR1 is LNHDA and CDR2 is SQIVND in the germline V gene (reference sequence). The CDR3 extends over 13 amino acids. V was trimmed by 6 bases and J by 5 bases, leaving 11 bases between them. The CDR3 region is CASRAGVYQPQHF. The CDR3 coding sequence is TGTGCCAGTAGGGCAGGGGTGTATCAGCCCCAGCATTTT.

This rearrangement joins TRBV6-5 to TRBJ2-2, with D perhaps TRBD1 (6 bases). Trimming left V 7 bases short and J 4 bases short, with 16 bases between. The CDR3 length is 15 residues. Germline loops: CDR1 MNHEY, CDR2 SVGAGI. The CDR3 sequence: CASKPTQGSTGELFF. CDR3 coding DNA: TGTGCCAGCAAACCCACACAGGGAAGCACCGGGGAGCTGTTTTTT.

This chain links TRBV19 with TRBJ1-4; tentative D call: TRBD1 (6 bases). Germline V lookup: CDR1 LNHDA, CDR2 SQIVND (reference sequence). The CDR3 covers 14 residues. The germline V and J ends were trimmed by 5 bases and 7 bases, with 14 bases remaining between them. CDR3 nucleotide sequence: TGTGCCAGTAGTCAAACAGGGTTGCGTGAAAAACTGTTTTTT. This encodes CASSQTGLREKLFF.

This chain joins TRBV28 and TRBJ2-1; 10 bases line up with TRBD1. Germline V CDR1 and CDR2: MDHEN, SYDVKM. The CDR3 is 15 amino acids. Trimming took 5 bases from V and 7 from J; bases not matched to a gene: 8. The CDR3 bases are TGTGCCAGCAGTGGGATCGGGACAGGGGAAAATGAGCAGTTCTTC. Its protein product is CASSGIGTGENEQFF. The whole variable domain, remainder taken from reference TRBV28 and TRBJ2-1, is DVKVTQSSRYLVKRTGEKVFLECVQDMDHENMFWYRQDPGLGLRLIYFSYDVKMKEKGDIPEGYSVSREKKERFSLILESASTNQTSMYLCASSGIGTGENEQFFGPGTRLTVL.

V and J are TRBV6-5 and TRBJ2-7, with TRBD1 matching over 9 bases. The V segment lost 8 bases and the J segment 0 bases; nucleotides outside the gene matches: 2. CDR1 and CDR2 (germline): MNHEY, SVGAGI. The CDR3 is 13 residues long. CDR3 loop: CASRTGVSYEQYF. CDR3 coding DNA: TGTGCCAGCCGGACAGGGGTCTCCTACGAGCAGTACTTC.

The CDR3 nucleotides are TGTGCAAGTCGCACCCGACAGGGGAATACGAACACAGATACGCAGTATTTT. It codes for CASRTRQGNTNTDTQYF. The chain links TRBV12-2 to TRBJ2-3; no check of the table's D call, TRBD1, against the DNA was made. TRBV12-2 is termed a pseudogene. This CDR3 comprises 17 residues.

The J gene is TRBJ2-1, the V gene TRBV2, with TRBD2 matching 9 bases. The CDR3 has 15 residues. After removal of 3 bases from V and 3 bases from J, the junction contained 3 bases not matched to a gene. The germline V gene encodes CDR1 SNHLY and CDR2 FYNNEI. As DNA, the CDR3 is TGTGCCAGCAGTGACGGTAGCGGGAGCTACAATGAGCAGTTCTTC. Protein: CASSDGSGSYNEQFF.

The V call is TRBV7-2, the J call TRBJ1-2, with D possibly TRBD1 on 5 matching bases. Germline V lookup: CDR1 SGHTA, CDR2 FQGNSA. The length of the CDR3 is 15 residues. Trimming stripped 3 bases from V and 3 bases from J, with 14 bases between. The CDR3 sequence is CASSFTLGGYYGYTF. CDR3 DNA: TGTGCCAGCAGCTTTACACTCGGGGGTTACTATGGCTACACCTTC.

This chain uses TRBV19 with TRBJ1-2; the match to TRBD1 covers 7 bases. CDR3 length: 13 amino acids. Germline CDR1 LNHDA, CDR2 SQIVND (reference sequence). After removal of 5 bases from V and 4 bases from J, the junction contained 4 bases not matched to a gene. CDR3 amino acids: CASSLDRIYGYTF. CDR3 coding DNA: TGTGCCAGTAGTTTGGACAGGATCTATGGCTACACCTTC.

The J gene is TRBJ1-2, the V gene TRBV4-2, with D unresolved. Germline values: CDR1 LGHNA, CDR2 YNFKEQ. The CDR3 spans 17 residues. Deletions cut 1 base from V and 3 bases from J, with 18 bases between. In nucleotides, the CDR3 is TGTGCCAGCAGCCAAGTAGGCGTGAGGGTCGGCGACTATGGCTACACCTTC. Amino acids: CASSQVGVRVGDYGYTF.

This clone has only a few counts. The J gene is TRBJ1-1, the V gene TRBV6-5; D possibly corresponds to TRBD1 (6 bases). Per the germline V gene, CDR1 is MNHEY and CDR2 is SVGAGI. The CDR3 covers 14 residues. V lost 6 bases and J lost 5, with 16 bases in between. CDR3 DNA: TGTGCCAGCAGAACACAGGGAAGTAGAACTGAAGCTTTCTTT. This translates into CASRTQGSRTEAFF.

The V and J genes are TRBV6-5 and TRBJ2-7; TRBD1 aligns across 7 bases. This CDR3 is 11 amino acids long. Germline values: CDR1 MNHEY, CDR2 SVGAGI. With V trimmed by 10 bases and J by 5 bases, 5 bases remained unmatched. This CDR3 reads CATSQGNEQYV. In DNA form, the CDR3 reads TGTGCCACCTCACAGGGGAACGAGCAGTACGTC.

The J gene is TRBJ2-7, the V gene TRBV7-2, with 8 bases fitting TRBD1. Germline CDR1 SGHTA, CDR2 FQGNSA. The CDR3 totals 16 residues. V lost 3 bases to trimming and J lost 6 bases; unmatched junction nucleotides: 13. This chain's CDR3 is CASSLPDRANHGEQYF. The DNA for the CDR3 is TGTGCCAGCAGCTTGCCGGACAGGGCGAATCATGGCGAGCAGTACTTC.

V gene TRBV5-4 combines with J gene TRBJ1-6; D not resolved. The V end was cut by 4 bases, the J end by 7 bases, with 15 bases between. The CDR3 runs 15 residues. Germline CDR1 reads SGHNT; CDR2 reads YYREEE (reference sequence). In DNA form, the CDR3 reads TGTGCCAGCAGCAGTGATTCCTACGTAAATTCACCCCTCCACTTT. Its protein is CASSSDSYVNSPLHF.

CDR3 sequence (DNA): TGTGCCAGTACCTATGCGGGGGTAGGCACCGGGGAGCTGTTTTTT. Protein: CASTYAGVGTGELFF. The V call is TRBV19, the J call TRBJ2-2; 7 nucleotides align to TRBD2. The CDR3 is made up of 15 amino acids. CDR1 is LNHDA, CDR2 SQIVND, per germline (reference sequence). Trimming removed 7 bases from V and 4 bases from J; junction bases left unmatched: 9.

V gene TRBV16 combines with J gene TRBJ2-1; TRBD1 aligns across 10 bases. V trimming: 4 bases; J trimming: 4 bases; junction bases outside the gene matches: 1. There are 14 residues in the CDR3. Germline CDR1 and CDR2: KGHSY and FQNENV. CDR3 coding DNA: TGTGCCAGCAGCCGGGGACAGGGGTACAATGAGCAGTTCTTC. Translating gives CASSRGQGYNEQFF.

V usage is TRBV27 and J usage is TRBJ2-7; TRBD2 matches 7 bases. The germline CDR1 and CDR2 sequences are MNHEY and SMNVEV (reference sequence). This CDR3 is built from 14 residues. The V gene end was trimmed by 6 bases and the J gene end by 0 bases; junction bases not matched to a gene: 5. The CDR3 spells CASSLAAGSYEQYF. DNA for the CDR3: TGTGCCAGCAGCCTAGCGGCAGGCTCCTACGAGCAGTACTTC.

CDR3 region: CASSYTGVTGELFF. Here the CDR3 DNA reads TGTGCCAGCAGCTATACAGGGGTCACCGGGGAGCTGTTTTTT. The V call is TRBV3-1 (or the pseudogene TRBV3-2), the J call TRBJ2-2, with 7 positions matching TRBD1. CDR3 length: 14 residues. CDR1 is LGHDT and CDR2 is YNNKEL in the germline V gene (reference sequence). J was trimmed by 4 bases and V by 5 bases; bases with no gene match: 4.

The table lists this clone with a few counts. V is TRBV9 and J is TRBJ1-1; the D is unclear. Trimming stripped 0 bases from V and 10 bases from J, with 13 bases between. CDR1 and CDR2 from the germline V gene are SGDLS and YYNGEE. This CDR3 comprises 13 residues. This CDR3 reads CASSVEEGTGAFF. The CDR3 bases are TGTGCCAGCAGCGTAGAAGAGGGAACCGGAGCTTTCTTT.

The gene calls are TRBV20-1 and TRBJ2-1; TRBD2 is a possible D gene (6 bases). CDR1 DFQATT and CDR2 SNEGSKA come from the germline V gene (reference sequence). The CDR3 extends over 11 amino acids. V was pared by 6 bases and J by 6 bases, with 9 bases between. CDR3: CSALEGNEQFF. For the CDR3, the DNA is TGCAGTGCCCTGGAGGGCAATGAGCAGTTCTTC.

J is TRBJ2-1 and V is TRBV29-1; weak D call: TRBD2 (5 bases). Trimming stripped 6 bases from V and 3 bases from J, with 18 bases between. CDR3 size: 15 residues. Germline assignment: CDR1 SQVTM and CDR2 ANQGSEA. The CDR3 is CSVASRQEDYNEQFF. The CDR3 DNA follows: TGCAGCGTAGCATCGAGGCAGGAGGACTACAATGAGCAGTTCTTC.

The chain couples TRBV28 to TRBJ1-4; D gene ambiguous. The CDR3 covers 16 residues. V lost 3 bases to trimming and J lost 0 bases, with 11 bases between them. Germline V gene lookup returns CDR1 MDHEN and CDR2 SYDVKM. The CDR3 here is CASSFRLGTTNEKLFF. The CDR3, as DNA: TGTGCCAGCAGTTTCAGGCTGGGTACAACTAATGAAAAACTGTTTTTT. The whole variable domain, filled in from reference TRBV28 and TRBJ1-4, reads DVKVTQSSRYLVKRTGEKVFLECVQDMDHENMFWYRQDPGLGLRLIYFSYDVKMKEKGDIPEGYSVSREKKERFSLILESASTNQTSMYLCASSFRLGTTNEKLFFGSGTQLSVL.

The V call is TRBV4-2, the J call TRBJ1-3, with 9 nucleotides matching TRBD1. With V trimmed by 4 bases and J by 6 bases, 7 bases remained unmatched. This CDR3 is 15 amino acids long. Germline-derived CDR1 and CDR2 are LGHNA and YNFKEQ. The CDR3, as DNA: TGTGCCAGCAGCCGGATGGGACAGGGAGTAAACACCATATATTTT. Its translation: CASSRMGQGVNTIYF.

Written as DNA, the CDR3 is TGTGCCAGCGGAAGACAGGGATCCAACACTGAAGCTTTCTTT. Amino acid sequence: CASGRQGSNTEAFF. This chain links TRBV2 with TRBJ1-1; 7 nucleotides match TRBD1. CDR1 SNHLY and CDR2 FYNNEI come from the germline V gene. The V segment lost 8 bases and the J segment 2 bases; nucleotides outside the gene matches: 8. The CDR3 is 14 residues long.

This clone was counted once. V gene TRBV6-6 combines with J gene TRBJ1-1; no clear D. CDR1 is MNHNY, CDR2 SVGAGI, per germline (reference sequence). The CDR3 totals 13 residues. The ends were cut back, 1 base at V and 4 bases at J, with 7 bases in the middle. Written as DNA, the CDR3 is TGTGCCAGCAGTTACTTAGGGAGCACTGAAGCTTTCTTT. Residues: CASSYLGSTEAFF.

V usage is TRBV7-9 and J usage is TRBJ2-3; 9 bases are a match to TRBD2. The CDR3 totals 15 residues. V lost 7 bases to trimming and J lost 0 bases; unmatched junction nucleotides: 5. CDR1 and CDR2 (germline): SEHNR, FQNEAQ (reference sequence). In nucleotides, the CDR3 is TGTGCCAGCAACAGACTAGCGGCTAGCACAGATACGCAGTATTTT. It encodes CASNRLAASTDTQYF. The whole variable domain, remainder taken from reference TRBV7-9 and TRBJ2-3, is DTGVSQNPRHKITKRGQNVTFRCDPISEHNRLYWYRQTLGQGPEFLTYFQNEAQLEKSRLLSDRFSAERPKGSFSTLEIQRTEQGDSAMYLCASNRLAASTDTQYFGPGTRLTVL.

A single count supports this clone. This chain uses TRBV19 with TRBJ1-5; D is uncertain. V shed 6 bases and J shed 3 bases, with 12 bases lying between them. Germline assignment: CDR1 LNHDA and CDR2 SQIVND (reference sequence). This CDR3 region has 14 residues. CDR3 nucleotide sequence: TGTGCCAGTAGGTCAACAGTATTCAATCAGCCCCAGCATTTT. This encodes CASRSTVFNQPQHF.